The present TCR beta chain was sequenced within a study of OX40 agonist ivuxolimab in advanced cancers. Only in-frame clones appear in the TCRdb table, and some are missing; sequencing was by immunoSEQ multiplex PCR. Of 65,000 to 95,000 clones detected, 88% appear once; the ten largest clones hold under 0.6%. V lost 3 bases to trimming and J lost 8 bases, with 10 bases between them. This CDR3 is 12 amino acids long. In germline, CDR1 is LNHDA, CDR2 SQIVND (reference sequence). This clone showed up just once. Its cognate antigen is unknown. Broader study findings: With doses of 0.1 to 3.0 mg/kg, CD4+ and CD8+ blood T cells had undergone clonal expansion by week 6. Averaged across samples, CD8+ T cells carried more expanded clones than CD4+ did.

V gene TRBV19 combines with J gene TRBJ1-2; D call uncertain. This receptor was taken from an adult with an advanced solid tumor such as melanoma, head and neck, liver or kidney cancer. The sample here was CD4+ or CD8+ T cells sorted from blood, taken in a trial of the OX40 agonist ivuxolimab. The CDR3: CASSIRGGGYTF. In nucleotides, the CDR3 is TGTGCCAGTAGTATCCGAGGAGGAGGCTACACCTTC.